The T cell receptor (beta chain) under discussion was sequenced for a study of blood T cell repertoires in COVID-19 (dated by TCRdb to the early 2020s). Some background on the complete study: Collaborator samples came from the United States, Italy and Spain and covered acute and convalescent phases of COVID-19. The material from the prospective study consisted of cDNA or gDNA derived from T cells, B-cell-depleted T cells, or PBMCs. Subjects who had been exposed to COVID-19, were actively infected with it, or had recovered from it provided the deeply sampled blood TCRbeta repertoires that made up the dataset. The repertoires were made available in a free public database intended to serve as a resource for research on the immune response to SARS-CoV-2. The samples were drawn from two sources: the first 160 participants of the ongoing ImmuneRACE study, and approximately 1,300 subjects contributed by 6 global collaborators. Nearly every sample came with metadata listing a de-identified subject ID, COVID-19 status, age in years and sex. Where available, HLA class I and class II types were obtained from metadata supplied by the sample provider rather than from assay-based typing.

The immunoSEQ Assay, a bias-controlled multiplex PCR, was used to amplify TCRbeta CDR3 regions from genomic DNA. On the study's bioinformatics: The number of nucleated cells in each sample was estimated by amplification of reference gene primers within the assay. Sequence reads were collapsed and filtered to measure the absolute abundance of every unique TCRbeta CDR3 rearrangement. For each sample, productive Simpson clonality was calculated by taking the square root of Simpson's diversity index across productive rearrangements. The source is immuneACCESS, and TCRdb retained only in-frame sequences with V and J called. Part of the clones is not carried over; for the studies checked, unresolved V genes explain less than half of this, and the remainder is unexplained. The DNA was the basis for D and trimming; V, J and clone size are from that table. In all, the sample holds roughly 190,000 clones, and about 89% of those were seen once. The ten largest clones add up to about 0.77% of the sample.

A word on this clone: Its antigen is still unknown. Base qualities are not at hand, and no much larger clone is one base apart.

Between the V and J ends, shortened by 5 bases and 3 bases respectively, the junction contains 11 bases. Measured from the cysteine to the phenylalanine, the CDR3 is 13 residues long. Solely the CDR3 DNA is kept, with 39 bases framed from the first base. From a lookup of the germline V gene, CDR1 and CDR2 are ENHRY and SYGVKD. The paper's findings and limits, for the study overall: How much clinical and demographic metadata was included differed by source and by participant, and the metadata was provided uncurated.

Participants in the prospective study were aged roughly 18 to 100 years, lived in 20 to 30 United States geographic areas, and enrolled through a virtual design. To assign participants to cohorts, the prospective study relied on clinical history that participants themselves reported in a screening survey and a study questionnaire. Recovered participants in ImmuneRACE Cohort 3 were defined by two consecutive negative NP/OP PCR tests, clearance by a healthcare professional, or resolution of symptoms. In the prospective study, mobile phlebotomists collected whole blood, serum and a nasopharyngeal or oropharyngeal swab from each participant. Participants in the prospective study had the option to provide additional blood draws and questionnaires over an approximately 2-month period. Before DNA extraction, blood samples from the prospective study were shipped at room temperature or frozen.

Sequenced sample: PBMCs or T cells enriched from blood (not recorded which). The chain is encoded by TRBV10-3 joined to TRBJ2-7; the D segment cannot be called with confidence. This receptor was taken from a woman aged 18-30 years who had recovered from COVID-19. The DNA is TGTGCCATCAGTCGGTCCCTGAGCTACGAGCAGTACTTC. The encoded protein is CAISRSLSYEQYF.